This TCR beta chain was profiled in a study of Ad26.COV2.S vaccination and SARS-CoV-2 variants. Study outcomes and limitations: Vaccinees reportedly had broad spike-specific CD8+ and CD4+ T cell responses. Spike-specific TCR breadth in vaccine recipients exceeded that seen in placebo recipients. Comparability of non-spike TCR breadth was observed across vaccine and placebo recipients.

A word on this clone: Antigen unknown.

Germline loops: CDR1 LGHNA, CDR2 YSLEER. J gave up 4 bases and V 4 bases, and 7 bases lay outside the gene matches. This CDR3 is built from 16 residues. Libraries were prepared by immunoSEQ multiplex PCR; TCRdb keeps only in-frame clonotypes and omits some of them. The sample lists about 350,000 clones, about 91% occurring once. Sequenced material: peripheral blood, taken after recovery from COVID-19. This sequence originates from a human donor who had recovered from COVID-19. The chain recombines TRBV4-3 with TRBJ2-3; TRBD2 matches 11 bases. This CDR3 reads CASSPATSGVPDTQYF. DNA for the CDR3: TGCGCCAGCAGCCCAGCGACTAGCGGGGTCCCAGATACGCAGTATTTT.